Below, 18 T cell receptor beta chains from the same sample are listed, as sequenced in a study of T cells after yellow fever vaccination. TCRdb re-called the 5' RACE reads through MiXCR, storing one row per CDR3 protein. The table has 100,000 to 150,000 distinct CDR3 sequences, 7.5% to 10% seen once. The source material was CD8+ T cells sorted from PBMCs, sampled on the day of the yellow fever booster vaccination. The receptors here all came from a man between 18 and 29 years old who received the YFV17D yellow fever vaccine.

The V and J genes are TRBV7-2 and TRBJ1-4; a weak D match, TRBD1 (5 bases). The CDR3 runs to 16 residues. Per germline, CDR1 SGHTA and CDR2 FQGNSA. Trimming pared 1 base from V and 6 bases from J, leaving 15 bases between. The CDR3 region has the DNA TGTGCCAGCAGCTTAGAGTGGAGAGGAGGGGATGAAAAACTGTTTTTT. Protein: CASSLEWRGGDEKLFF.

This clonotype was detected once. V usage is TRBV29-1 and J usage is TRBJ1-2; D gene uncertain. CDR1 and CDR2 (germline): SQVTM, ANQGSEA. This CDR3 comprises 10 residues. V lost 7 bases to trimming and J lost 4 bases, with 7 bases between them. The CDR3 region has the DNA TGCAGCGACACAGCCTATGGCTACACCTTC. Amino acids: CSDTAYGYTF.

This clonotype was detected only a few times. V and J are TRBV5-1 and TRBJ2-6; the D is unclear. The CDR3 length is 15 residues. The V end was cut by 1 base, the J end by 0 bases, with 5 bases between. From germline, CDR1 is SGHRS and CDR2 YFSETQ. CDR3 sequence: CASSLIDSGANVLTF. The CDR3 nucleotides read TGCGCCAGCAGCTTGATCGACTCTGGGGCCAACGTCCTGACTTTC.

This clonotype was counted only a few times. The V call is TRBV11-3, the J call TRBJ2-3; unclear D gene. The CDR3 contains 12 residues. Germline V gene sequence: CDR1 SGHNT, CDR2 YENEEA. Trimming took off 5 bases at V and 7 bases at J, with 10 bases between the two ends. The CDR3 DNA sequence: TGTGCCAGCAGCAACCTTGGGAATACGCAGTATTTT. Protein sequence: CASSNLGNTQYF.

The chain has TRBV25-1 and TRBJ2-5; 8 nucleotides match TRBD1. Germline trimming cut 3 bases from V and 4 bases from J; bases unmatched to any gene: 4. The CDR3 consists of 14 residues. Germline-derived CDR1 and CDR2 are MGHDK and SYGVNS. In DNA form, the CDR3 reads TGTGCCAGCAGTGATAGCCAGGGGGCAGAGACCCAGTACTTC. Translating gives CASSDSQGAETQYF.

This clonotype appeared a few times. The J gene is TRBJ2-5, the V gene TRBV19; 12 bases agree with TRBD1. The germline CDR1 and CDR2 sequences are LNHDA and SQIVND (reference sequence). Germline trimming cut 5 bases from V and 5 bases from J; bases unmatched to any gene: 6. CDR3 length equals 15 residues. The CDR3 region has the DNA TGTGCCAGTAGTCCCGGGACAGGGGGCGTGGAGACCCAGTACTTC. Translation gives CASSPGTGGVETQYF.

The sample holds many counts of this clonotype. The chain couples TRBV5-5 to TRBJ2-3, with TRBD1 matching over 8 bases. The CDR3 consists of 16 residues. Germline lookup yields CDR1 SGHKS and CDR2 YYEKEE (reference sequence). V dropped 3 bases and J dropped 4; count of bases not matched to a gene: 10. The CDR3 loop is CASSWGSGGPADTQYF. The CDR3 DNA reads as TGTGCCAGCAGCTGGGGATCAGGGGGCCCTGCAGATACGCAGTATTTT. The whole variable domain, remainder taken from reference TRBV5-5 and TRBJ2-3, is DAGVTQSPTHLIKTRGQQVTLRCSPISGHKSVSWYQQVLGQGPQFIFQYYEKEERGRGNFPDRFSARQFPNYSSELNVNALLLGDSALYLCASSWGSGGPADTQYFGPGTRLTVL.

This clonotype has just a few counts. The rearrangement uses TRBV4-1 and TRBJ2-5, with 7 bases that match TRBD1. CDR3 length equals 15 residues. The V gene end was trimmed by 0 bases and the J gene end by 4 bases; junction bases not matched to a gene: 5. CDR1 is MGHRA, CDR2 YSYEKL, per germline. CDR3 protein: CASSQEQGVGETQYF. The CDR3 DNA is TGCGCCAGCAGCCAAGAGCAGGGGGTGGGAGAGACCCAGTACTTC.

The chain joins TRBV12-3 or TRBV12-4 to TRBJ2-7; D is uncertain. This CDR3 is 13 amino acids long. V was clipped by 3 bases and J by 2 bases, with 8 bases between them. CDR3 sequence: CASSLAVAYEQYF. CDR3 coding DNA: TGTGCCAGCAGTTTGGCAGTCGCCTACGAGCAGTACTTC.

The table lists this clonotype with a few counts. The V and J genes are TRBV11-2 and TRBJ1-1; TRBD1 is a possible D gene (6 bases). Per germline, CDR1 SGHAT and CDR2 FQNNGV. The CDR3 is made up of 15 amino acids. V lost 2 bases to trimming and J lost 5 bases, with 15 bases between them. The CDR3 region has the DNA TGTGCCAGCAGCTTATTCCAGGGGAAAGGGACTGAAGCTTTCTTT. Residues: CASSLFQGKGTEAFF.

This chain connects TRBV7-9 to TRBJ2-1, with a tentative D call TRBD2 (5 bases). The CDR3 loop spans 15 amino acids. Trimming removed 3 bases from V and 4 bases from J, with 13 bases in between. Germline CDR1 SEHNR, CDR2 FQNEAQ (reference sequence). As DNA, the CDR3 is TGTGCCAGCAGCTTCCGCGGAGGAGCTTACAATGAGCAGTTCTTC. It codes for CASSFRGGAYNEQFF.

The V call is TRBV6-6, the J call TRBJ1-6, with 9 bases lining up with TRBD1. Germline CDR1 MNHNY, CDR2 SVGAGI (reference sequence). The CDR3 loop spans 15 amino acids. V lost 4 bases and J lost 6; bases outside the gene matches: 4. The CDR3 sequence is CASSSPGQGNSPLHF. The CDR3 bases are TGTGCCAGCAGTTCACCGGGACAGGGTAATTCACCCCTCCACTTT.

V and J are TRBV4-1 and TRBJ2-4; D might be TRBD1 or TRBD2, each matching 5 bases. The germline V and J ends were trimmed by 8 bases and 7 bases, with 12 bases remaining between them. The germline gives CDR1 MGHRA, CDR2 YSYEKL. CDR3 length: 12 amino acids. This CDR3 is CASAGTRNIQYF. Written as DNA, the CDR3 is TGCGCCAGCGCTGGGACCCGTAACATTCAGTACTTC.

The table lists this clonotype with a few counts. The chain links TRBV10-3 to TRBJ1-2; 7 nucleotides agree with TRBD1. This CDR3 contains 16 residues. The V gene end was trimmed by 0 bases and the J gene end by 6 bases; junction bases not matched to a gene: 10. Germline V lookup: CDR1 ENHRY, CDR2 SYGVKD. CDR3 region: CAISESPRQGKNGYTF. The CDR3 DNA sequence: TGTGCCATCAGTGAGTCGCCGAGACAGGGCAAAAATGGCTACACCTTC.

This clonotype came up a few times. The rearrangement links TRBV24-1 to TRBJ2-2, with D tentatively TRBD1 (6 bases). With 1 base removed from V and 2 bases from J, the gap between germline ends came to 10 bases. Germline CDR1 KGHDR, CDR2 SFDVKD. The CDR3 loop spans 16 amino acids. The CDR3 here is CATSDFRDTNTGELFF. Here the CDR3 DNA reads TGTGCCACCAGTGATTTCAGGGACACAAACACCGGGGAGCTGTTTTTT.

This clonotype was seen more than once but under ten times. The V gene is TRBV7-6, the J gene TRBJ2-5; 7 bases align to TRBD1. The length of the CDR3 is 16 residues. The germline CDR1 and CDR2 sequences are SGHVS and FNYEAQ. Trimming removed 5 bases from V and 2 bases from J; junction bases left unmatched: 11. The CDR3 coding sequence is TGTGCCAGCAGCACTCCCCGGGACAGTAATCAAGAGACCCAGTACTTC. It codes for CASSTPRDSNQETQYF. Full variable domain (outside the CDR3, taken from reference TRBV7-6 and TRBJ2-5): GAGVSQSPRYKVTKRGQDVALRCDPISGHVSLYWYRQALGQGPEFLTYFNYEAQQDKSGLPNDRFSAERPEGSISTLTIQRTEQRDSAMYRCASSTPRDSNQETQYFGPGTRLLVL.

This clonotype was recorded many times. This chain joins TRBV7-6 and TRBJ2-7; D is uncertain. This CDR3 region has 13 residues. Trimming shortened V by 5 bases and J by 3 bases, and 11 bases separated the two germline ends. The germline V gene encodes CDR1 SGHVS and CDR2 FNYEAQ. Written as DNA, the CDR3 is TGTGCCAGCAGCCGCGGACCTAGCTACGAGCAGTACTTC. It yields the protein CASSRGPSYEQYF.

V gene TRBV4-1 combines with J gene TRBJ1-5; the match to TRBD1 covers 9 bases. V shed 1 base and J 7 bases; nucleotides not matched to a gene: 2. Germline V gene lookup returns CDR1 MGHRA and CDR2 YSYEKL. The CDR3 sequence is 14 residues long. Here the CDR3 DNA reads TGCGCCAGCAGCCAAGGGGACAGGGACCAGCCCCAGCATTTT. The encoded protein is CASSQGDRDQPQHF.